Reported below is one T cell receptor (beta chain). Its antigen remains unidentified. The repertoire was sequenced with immunoSEQ multiplex PCR; TCRdb's copy has only in-frame clones and lacks some. This table has 150,000 to 200,000 clones, around 93% appearing once. The record originates from a study of T cell responses to AZD1222 COVID-19 vaccine. Whole-study findings and limits: Spike-specific TCR breadth and depth were elevated following two AZD1222 doses.

With V trimmed by 5 bases and J by 3 bases, 18 bases remained unmatched. The CDR3 sequence is 20 residues long. CDR1 is PRHDT and CDR2 is FYEKMQ in the germline V gene (reference sequence). The rearrangement joins TRBV13 to TRBJ2-1; TRBD2 aligns across 11 bases. The receptor was isolated from an adult who received the AZD1222 COVID-19 vaccine. The specimen was peripheral blood, collected 28 days after the second AZD1222 dose. Written as DNA, the CDR3 is TGTGCCAGCAGCCTGACTGGGTATTTAGCGGGGGGGCTACACTACAATGAGCAGTTCTTC. Translating gives CASSLTGYLAGGLHYNEQFF.